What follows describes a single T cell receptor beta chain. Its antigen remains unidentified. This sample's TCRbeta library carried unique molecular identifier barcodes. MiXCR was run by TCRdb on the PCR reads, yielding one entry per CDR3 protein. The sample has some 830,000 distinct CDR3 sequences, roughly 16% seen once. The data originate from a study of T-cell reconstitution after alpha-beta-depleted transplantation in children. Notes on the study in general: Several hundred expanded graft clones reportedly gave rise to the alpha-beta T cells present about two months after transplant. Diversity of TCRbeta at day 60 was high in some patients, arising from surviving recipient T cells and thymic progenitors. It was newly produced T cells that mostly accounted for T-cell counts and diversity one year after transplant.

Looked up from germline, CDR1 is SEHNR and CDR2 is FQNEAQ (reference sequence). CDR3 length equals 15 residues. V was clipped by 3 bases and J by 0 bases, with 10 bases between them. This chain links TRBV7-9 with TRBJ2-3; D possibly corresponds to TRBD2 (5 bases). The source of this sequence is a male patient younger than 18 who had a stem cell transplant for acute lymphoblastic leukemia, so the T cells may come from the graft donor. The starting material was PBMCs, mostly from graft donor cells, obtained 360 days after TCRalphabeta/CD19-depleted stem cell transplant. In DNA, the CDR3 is TGTGCCAGCAGCTTCACTTGGACTAGCACAGATACGCAGTATTTT. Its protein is CASSFTWTSTDTQYF.